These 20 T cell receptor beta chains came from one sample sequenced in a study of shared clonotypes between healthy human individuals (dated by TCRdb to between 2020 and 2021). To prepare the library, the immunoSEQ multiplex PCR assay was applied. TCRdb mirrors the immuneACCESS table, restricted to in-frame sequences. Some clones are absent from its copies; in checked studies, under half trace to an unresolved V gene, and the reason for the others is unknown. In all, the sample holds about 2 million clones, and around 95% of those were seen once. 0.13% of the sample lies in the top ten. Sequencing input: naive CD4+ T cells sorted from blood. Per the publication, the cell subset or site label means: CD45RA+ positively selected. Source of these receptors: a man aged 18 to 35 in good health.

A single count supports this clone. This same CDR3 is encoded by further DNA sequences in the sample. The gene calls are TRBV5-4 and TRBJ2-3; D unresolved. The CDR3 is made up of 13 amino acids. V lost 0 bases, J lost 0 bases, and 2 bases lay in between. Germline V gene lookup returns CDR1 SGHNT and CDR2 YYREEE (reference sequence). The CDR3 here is CASSLVSTDTQYF. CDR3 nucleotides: TGTGCCAGCAGCTTGGTAAGCACAGATACGCAGTATTTT.

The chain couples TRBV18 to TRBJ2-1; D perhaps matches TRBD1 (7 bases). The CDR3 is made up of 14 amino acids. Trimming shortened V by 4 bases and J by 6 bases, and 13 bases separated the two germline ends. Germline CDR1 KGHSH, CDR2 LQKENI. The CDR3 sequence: CASSLRQGGNEQFF. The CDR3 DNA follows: TGTGCCAGCTCACTCCGACAGGGAGGCAATGAGCAGTTCTTC.

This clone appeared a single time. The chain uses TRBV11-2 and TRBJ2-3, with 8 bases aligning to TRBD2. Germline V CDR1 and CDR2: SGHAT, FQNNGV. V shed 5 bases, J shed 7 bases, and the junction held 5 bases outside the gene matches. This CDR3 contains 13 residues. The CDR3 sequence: CASSPTGGYTQYF. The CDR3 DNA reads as TGTGCCAGCAGCCCCACGGGGGGGTATACGCAGTATTTT.

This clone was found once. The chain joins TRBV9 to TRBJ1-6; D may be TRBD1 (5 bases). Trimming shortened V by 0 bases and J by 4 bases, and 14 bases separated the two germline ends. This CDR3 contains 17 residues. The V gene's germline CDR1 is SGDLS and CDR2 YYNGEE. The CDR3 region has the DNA TGTGCCAGCAGCGTAGCCGGTCCGAGGGGTTATAATTCACCCCTCCACTTT. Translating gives CASSVAGPRGYNSPLHF.

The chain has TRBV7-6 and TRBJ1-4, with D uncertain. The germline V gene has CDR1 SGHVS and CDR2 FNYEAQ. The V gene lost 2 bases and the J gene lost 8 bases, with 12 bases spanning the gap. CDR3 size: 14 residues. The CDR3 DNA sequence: TGTGCCAGCAGCTTATTTCTCGGCGGAGAAAAACTGTTTTTT. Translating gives CASSLFLGGEKLFF.

The CDR3 nucleotides are TGTGCCAGCAGTTTCGGGACAGGGTTTTCTCCACCCCTCCACTTT. Its translation: CASSFGTGFSPPLHF. The rearrangement links TRBV27 to TRBJ1-6, with 9 bases identical to TRBD1. CDR1 and CDR2 from the germline V gene are MNHEY and SMNVEV (reference sequence). Trimming at V came to 3 bases and at J to 11 bases, leaving 8 bases not matched to a gene. This CDR3 contains 15 residues.

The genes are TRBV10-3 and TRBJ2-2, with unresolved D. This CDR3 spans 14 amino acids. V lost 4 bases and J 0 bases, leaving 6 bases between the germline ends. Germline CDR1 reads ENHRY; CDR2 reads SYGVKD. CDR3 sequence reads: CAISVGSNTGELFF. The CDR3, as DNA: TGTGCCATCAGTGTGGGCTCGAACACCGGGGAGCTGTTTTTT.

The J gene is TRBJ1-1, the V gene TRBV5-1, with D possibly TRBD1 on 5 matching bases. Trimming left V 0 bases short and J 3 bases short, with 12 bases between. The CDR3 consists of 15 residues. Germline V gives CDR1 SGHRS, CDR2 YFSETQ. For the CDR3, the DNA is TGCGCCAGCAGCTTGGATCAGGGCGTGGACACTGAAGCTTTCTTT. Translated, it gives CASSLDQGVDTEAFF.

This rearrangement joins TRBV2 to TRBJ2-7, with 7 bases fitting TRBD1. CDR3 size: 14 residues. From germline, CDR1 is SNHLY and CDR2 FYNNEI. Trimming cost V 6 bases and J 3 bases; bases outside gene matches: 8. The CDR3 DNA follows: TGTGCCAGCAGCGAGACAGGGTCGGACTACGAGCAGTACTTC. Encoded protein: CASSETGSDYEQYF.

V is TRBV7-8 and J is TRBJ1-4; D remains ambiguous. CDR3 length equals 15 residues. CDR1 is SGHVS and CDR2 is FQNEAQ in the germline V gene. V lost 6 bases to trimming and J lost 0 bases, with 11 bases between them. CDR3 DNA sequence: TGTGCCAGCAGAACCTCCGGGGCAACTAATGAAAAACTGTTTTTT. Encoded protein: CASRTSGATNEKLFF.

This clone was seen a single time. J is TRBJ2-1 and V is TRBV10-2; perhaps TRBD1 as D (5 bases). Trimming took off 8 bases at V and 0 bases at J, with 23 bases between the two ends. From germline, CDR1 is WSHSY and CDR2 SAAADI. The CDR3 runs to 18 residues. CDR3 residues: CASPHTGRNLHSYNEQFF. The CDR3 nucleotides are TGCGCCAGCCCACACACAGGTCGTAATTTGCACTCCTACAATGAGCAGTTCTTC.

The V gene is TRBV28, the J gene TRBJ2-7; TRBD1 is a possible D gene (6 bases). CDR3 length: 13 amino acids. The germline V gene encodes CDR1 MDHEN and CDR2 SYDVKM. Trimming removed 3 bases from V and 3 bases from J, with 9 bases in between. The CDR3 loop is CASSFARGYEQYF. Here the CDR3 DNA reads TGTGCCAGCAGTTTCGCCAGGGGCTACGAGCAGTACTTC.

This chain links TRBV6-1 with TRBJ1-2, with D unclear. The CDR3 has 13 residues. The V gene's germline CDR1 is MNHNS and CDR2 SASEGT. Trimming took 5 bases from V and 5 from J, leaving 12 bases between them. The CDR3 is CASSPPVVYGYTF. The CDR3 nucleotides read TGTGCCAGCAGTCCCCCGGTCGTTTATGGCTACACCTTC.

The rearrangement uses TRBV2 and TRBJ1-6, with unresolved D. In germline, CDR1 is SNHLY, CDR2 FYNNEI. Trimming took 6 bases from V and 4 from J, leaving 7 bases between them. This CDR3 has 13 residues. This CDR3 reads CASRAAYNSPLHF. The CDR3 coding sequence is TGTGCCAGCAGGGCAGCTTATAATTCACCCCTCCACTTT.

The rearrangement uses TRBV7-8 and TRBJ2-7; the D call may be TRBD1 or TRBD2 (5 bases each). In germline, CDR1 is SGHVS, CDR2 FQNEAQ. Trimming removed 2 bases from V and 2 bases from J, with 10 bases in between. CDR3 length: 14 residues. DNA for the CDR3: TGTGCCAGCAGCTTAAGGGACGGCGCCTACGAGCAGTACTTC. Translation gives CASSLRDGAYEQYF.

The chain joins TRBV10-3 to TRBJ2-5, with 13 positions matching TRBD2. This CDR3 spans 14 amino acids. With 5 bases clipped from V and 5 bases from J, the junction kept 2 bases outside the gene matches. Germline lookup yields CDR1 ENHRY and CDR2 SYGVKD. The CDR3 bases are TGTGCCATCAGTACTAGCGGGGGGGCTGAGACCCAGTACTTC. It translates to CAISTSGGAETQYF.

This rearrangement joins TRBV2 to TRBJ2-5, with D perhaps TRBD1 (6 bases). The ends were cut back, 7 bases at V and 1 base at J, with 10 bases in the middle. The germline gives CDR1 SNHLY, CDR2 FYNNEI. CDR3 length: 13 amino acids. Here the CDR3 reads CASMGAAQETQYF. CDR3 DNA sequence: TGTGCCAGCATGGGGGCGGCCCAAGAGACCCAGTACTTC.

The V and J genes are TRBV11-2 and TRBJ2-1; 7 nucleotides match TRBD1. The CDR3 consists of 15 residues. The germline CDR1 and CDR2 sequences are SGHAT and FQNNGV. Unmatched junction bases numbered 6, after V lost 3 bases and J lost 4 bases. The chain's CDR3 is CASSFGQGDYNEQFF. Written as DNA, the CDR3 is TGTGCCAGCAGCTTTGGGCAGGGGGATTACAATGAGCAGTTCTTC.

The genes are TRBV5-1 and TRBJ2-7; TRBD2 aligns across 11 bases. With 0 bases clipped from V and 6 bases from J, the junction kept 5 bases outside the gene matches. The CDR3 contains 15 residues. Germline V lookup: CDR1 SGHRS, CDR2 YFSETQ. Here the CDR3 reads CASSLVLAGGGEQYF. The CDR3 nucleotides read TGCGCCAGCAGCTTGGTTCTAGCGGGAGGAGGCGAGCAGTACTTC. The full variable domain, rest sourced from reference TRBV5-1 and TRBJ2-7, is KAGVTQTPRYLIKTRGQQVTLSCSPISGHRSVSWYQQTPGQGLQFLFEYFSETQRNKGNFPGRFSGRQFSNSRSEMNVSTLELGDSALYLCASSLVLAGGGEQYFGPGTRLTVT.

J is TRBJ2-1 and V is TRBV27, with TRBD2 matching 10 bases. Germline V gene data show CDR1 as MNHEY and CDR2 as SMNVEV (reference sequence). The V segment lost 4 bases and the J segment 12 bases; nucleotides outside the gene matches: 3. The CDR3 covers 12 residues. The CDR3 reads CASSSIAGGQFF. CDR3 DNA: TGTGCCAGCAGTTCCATAGCGGGGGGGCAGTTCTTC.